This is a list of T cell receptor beta chains from one sample in a study of T-cell reconstitution after alpha-beta-depleted transplantation in children. TCRdb passed the PCR reads through MiXCR, listing each CDR3 protein once. The table records some 500,000 distinct CDR3 sequences, 32% of them present only once. The source material was PBMCs from the stem cell graft donor, sampled from the stem cell graft. The receptor source for this set is a human donor who donated a stem cell graft to a child with aplastic anemia. Each CDR3 is given with its conserved first and last residue. The D gene is left open where the match is weak. The size entry is marked missing in some rows and otherwise reads once, few, many or a size class.

>NA|TRBJ1-1|NA|TRBV20-1
TGCAGTGCTAGTGGGGCGGCGTGGACTGAAGCTTTCTTT
CSASGAAWTEAFF
>NA|TRBJ1-2|NA|TRBV6-5
TGTGCCAGCAGTTACGCCCGGGGGTCGAACTATGGCTACACCTTC
CASSYARGSNYGYTF
>NA|TRBJ1-1|NA|TRBV20-1
TGCAGTGCTAGAGACCAGGACATACTCTACGCTGAAGCTTTCTTT
CSARDQDILYAEAFF
>NA|TRBJ2-5|few|TRBV5-1
TGCGCCAGCAGCTTGGCCAGGGGATACCAAGAGACCCAGTACTTC
CASSLARGYQETQYF
>NA|TRBJ1-4|NA|TRBV7-7
TGTGCCAGCAGCTTGGGAGGGGGTTATAATGAAAAACTGTTTTTT
CASSLGGGYNEKLFF
>TRBD1|TRBJ2-4|few|TRBV28
TGTGCCAGCAGTCCGACCGGGACAGTCAAAAACATTCAGTACTTC
CASSPTGTVKNIQYF
>TRBD2|TRBJ2-1|once|TRBV12-3/TRBV12-4
TGTGCCAGCAGTCTCAGACTAGCGGGGACCTACAATGAGCAGTTCTTC
CASSLRLAGTYNEQFF
>NA|TRBJ1-1|NA|TRBV29-1
TGCAGCGTAGGGCCTGGGGGCACTGAAGCTTTCTTT
CSVGPGGTEAFF
>NA|TRBJ2-4|NA|TRBV2
TGTGCCAGCATCCAACAGCAAGCCAAAAACATTCAGTACTTC
CASIQQQAKNIQYF
>TRBD2|TRBJ2-1|few|TRBV19
TGTGCCAGTAGTATACGGACTAGCGGGTCGAGCTCCTACAATGAGCAGTTCTTC
CASSIRTSGSSSYNEQFF
>NA|TRBJ2-7|NA|TRBV6-1
TGTGCCAGCAGCCAAGGGTCCCTCCTGAACGAGCAGTACTTC
CASSQGSLLNEQYF
>NA|TRBJ1-5|few|TRBV20-1
TGCAGTGCCTCAAATGCCCAGGGCACTCAGCCCCAGCATTTT
CSASNAQGTQPQHF
>TRBD1|TRBJ1-5|NA|TRBV12-3/TRBV12-4
TGTGCCAGCAGTTCCTCCGGGACAGGGGTGCCCCAGCATTTT
CASSSSGTGVPQHF
>TRBD2|TRBJ2-7|few|TRBV7-8
TGTGCCAGCAGCTCTGGGCTAGCGGACCTATCCTACGAGCAGTACTTC
CASSSGLADLSYEQYF
>TRBD2|TRBJ2-7|NA|TRBV9
TGTGCCAGCAGCTATAGCGGGAGCCCCTACGAGCAGTACTTC
CASSYSGSPYEQYF
>TRBD2|TRBJ2-3|NA|TRBV7-8
TGTGCCAGCAGTGAAGCACGACTAGCGGGGAGCACAGATACGCAGTATTTT
CASSEARLAGSTDTQYF
>NA|TRBJ2-2|NA|TRBV6-2/TRBV6-3
TGTGCCAGCAGTCCGATGGGACTTCAGAACACCGGGGAGCTGTTTTTT
CASSPMGLQNTGELFF
>TRBD2|TRBJ2-2|NA|TRBV2
TGTGCCAGCAGAGCGGGACTAGCGGGCCGCACCGGGGAGCTGTTTTTT
CASRAGLAGRTGELFF
>NA|TRBJ1-1|few|TRBV20-1
TGCAGTGCCCCCGGGAACCAGAACACTGAAGCTTTCTTT
CSAPGNQNTEAFF
>NA|TRBJ1-5|once|TRBV28
TGTGCCAGCAGTTTTTTGATTGGACTGTTAAATCAGCCCCAGCATTTT
CASSFLIGLLNQPQHF